The next 32 T cell receptor beta chains were all read from a single sample in a study of T cells after yellow fever vaccination. Each CDR3 protein gets one entry after TCRdb re-called the 5' RACE reads with MiXCR. The table records around 300,000 distinct CDR3 sequences, 10% to 15% of them present only once. This specimen consisted of CD4+ T cells sorted from PBMCs, obtained 45 days after the yellow fever booster vaccination. These receptors were obtained from a man between 25 and 39 years old who received the YFV17D yellow fever vaccine.

Of note for this clonotype: It may be a read error: a sequence one base away is much more abundant. The gene calls are TRBV20-1 and TRBJ2-7; D gene unclear. Germline V gene data show CDR1 as DFQATT and CDR2 as SNEGSKA (reference sequence). Trimming left V 0 bases short and J 1 base short, with 19 bases between. The CDR3 extends over 17 amino acids. This CDR3 is CSARDGAAGFYSYEQYF. The CDR3 DNA reads TGCAGTGCTAGAGACGGTGCGGCCGGCTTCTATTCCTACGAGCAGTACTTC.

This clonotype was picked up a small number of times. The chain has TRBV11-1 and TRBJ2-2, with 8 bases matching TRBD1. V shed 5 bases and J 3 bases; nucleotides not matched to a gene: 20. Germline V lookup: CDR1 SGHAT, CDR2 FQDESV (reference sequence). This CDR3 has 20 amino acids. The CDR3 nucleotides are TGTGCCAGCAGCGCCCGGGGGACAGGCCAAAAAGCGGCATACACCGGGGAGCTGTTTTTT. This codes for CASSARGTGQKAAYTGELFF.

This chain joins TRBV29-1 and TRBJ2-1; 9 bases map to TRBD1. The CDR3 length is 14 residues. CDR1 SQVTM and CDR2 ANQGSEA come from the germline V gene. After removal of 5 bases from V and 5 bases from J, the junction contained 7 bases not matched to a gene. This chain's CDR3 is CSVTGQGPNNEQFF. The CDR3 bases are TGCAGCGTTACGGGACAGGGACCCAACAATGAGCAGTTCTTC.

The chain combines TRBV5-1 with TRBJ2-5; either TRBD1 or TRBD2 may supply D (5 bases each). V was clipped by 3 bases and J by 3 bases, with 9 bases between them. Germline loops: CDR1 SGHRS, CDR2 YFSETQ. The CDR3 sequence is 13 residues long. CDR3 protein: CASSSGSKETQYF. In nucleotides, the CDR3 is TGCGCCAGCAGCTCAGGGAGTAAAGAGACCCAGTACTTC.

J is TRBJ2-7 and V is TRBV2; 7 nucleotides match TRBD1. V shed 6 bases and J 6 bases; nucleotides not matched to a gene: 14. Germline V gene lookup returns CDR1 SNHLY and CDR2 FYNNEI. The CDR3 totals 15 residues. CDR3 sequence: CASRKGQAWGTEQYF. DNA of the CDR3: TGTGCCAGCAGGAAAGGACAGGCTTGGGGTACCGAGCAGTACTTC.

The V gene is TRBV7-6, the J gene TRBJ2-7; D might be TRBD2 (6 bases). The CDR3 length is 16 residues. V dropped 2 bases and J dropped 3 bases, with 17 bases sitting between them. The germline V gene has CDR1 SGHVS and CDR2 FNYEAQ. CDR3 sequence reads: CASSLTIGGDLYEQYF. CDR3 DNA: TGTGCCAGCAGCTTAACGATTGGAGGGGACCTCTACGAGCAGTACTTC.

The chain combines TRBV29-1 with TRBJ2-5; TRBD2 agrees at 7 bases. Looked up from germline, CDR1 is SQVTM and CDR2 is ANQGSEA. The ends lost 3 bases at V and 5 bases at J; junction bases unmatched: 9. This CDR3 has 14 residues. The CDR3 is CSVERDSGRETQYF. CDR3 sequence (DNA): TGCAGCGTTGAGAGGGACTCCGGGAGGGAGACCCAGTACTTC.

This clonotype was counted between two and nine times. CDR3 protein: CASSLAGTPTYEQYF. As DNA, the CDR3 is TGTGCCAGCTCTCTCGCCGGGACTCCTACCTACGAGCAGTACTTC. The V gene is TRBV18, the J gene TRBJ2-7, with a weak D call TRBD2 (6 bases). The CDR3 spans 15 residues. Trimming took off 6 bases at V and 2 bases at J, with 17 bases between the two ends. Per germline, CDR1 KGHSH and CDR2 LQKENI. Drawing the rest from reference TRBV18 and TRBJ2-7, the complete variable domain is NAGVMQNPRHLVRRRGQEARLRCSPMKGHSHVYWYRQLPEEGLKFMVYLQKENIIDESGMPKERFSAEFPKEGPSILRIQQVVRGDSAAYFCASSLAGTPTYEQYFGPGTRLTVT.

There are a few counts of this clonotype. The rearrangement joins TRBV7-2 to TRBJ2-3, with 15 bases fitting TRBD2. Germline CDR1 reads SGHTA; CDR2 reads FQGNSA. This CDR3 comprises 17 residues. Trimming took 5 bases from V and 5 from J; bases not matched to a gene: 8. CDR3 coding DNA: TGTGCCAGCAGCCCAGGACTAGCGGGAGGGGGACGAGATACGCAGTATTTT. Translating it yields CASSPGLAGGGRDTQYF.

V and J are TRBV4-3 and TRBJ1-3, with 11 bases that match TRBD1. Germline CDR1 and CDR2: LGHNA and YSLEER. V was pared by 3 bases and J by 8 bases, with 9 bases of the junction left unmatched. The CDR3 is 16 amino acids. The chain's CDR3 is CASSHATGTGGDTIYF. CDR3 DNA sequence: TGCGCCAGCAGCCATGCCACCGGGACAGGGGGGGACACCATATATTTT.

This clonotype was seen only a few times. The chain carries TRBV7-2 and TRBJ1-2; no definite D call. There are 12 residues in the CDR3. Germline V lookup: CDR1 SGHTA, CDR2 FQGNSA. V lost 1 base, J lost 4 bases, and 4 bases lay in between. CDR3 residues: CASSLVFYGYTF. CDR3 bases: TGTGCCAGCAGCTTAGTATTCTATGGCTACACCTTC.

The genes are TRBV5-4 and TRBJ2-1, with D perhaps TRBD1 (5 bases). Per germline, CDR1 SGHNT and CDR2 YYREEE (reference sequence). The CDR3 runs to 15 residues. V lost 3 bases and J 0 bases, leaving 10 bases between the germline ends. The CDR3 DNA sequence: TGTGCCAGCAGCTCCTCAGGGAACTCCTACAATGAGCAGTTCTTC. Protein product: CASSSSGNSYNEQFF. The variable domain in full, with the rest retrieved from reference TRBV5-4 and TRBJ2-1, is ETGVTQSPTHLIKTRGQQVTLRCSSQSGHNTVSWYQQALGQGPQFIFQYYREEENGRGNFPPRFSGLQFPNYSSELNVNALELDDSALYLCASSSSGNSYNEQFFGPGTRLTVL.

The chain recombines TRBV5-5 with TRBJ2-5; D is undetermined. This CDR3 is 13 amino acids long. Germline CDR1 reads SGHKS; CDR2 reads YYEKEE (reference sequence). The V end lost 5 bases, the J end lost 2 bases, and 10 bases lay between the germline ends. The CDR3 DNA reads TGTGCCAGCAGAGGCCGGCAGCAAGAGACCCAGTACTTC. Amino acid sequence: CASRGRQQETQYF.

V is TRBV7-2 and J is TRBJ2-5; D possibly corresponds to TRBD1 (7 bases). V gave up 5 bases and J gave up 2 bases, with 15 bases separating them. This CDR3 comprises 15 residues. Germline CDR1 is SGHTA and CDR2 is FQGNSA. The CDR3 here is CASSPGGGGQETQYF. CDR3 sequence (DNA): TGTGCCAGCAGCCCAGGGGGTGGAGGGCAAGAGACCCAGTACTTC.

The CDR3 nucleotides read TGTGCCAGCAGCTTAGACAGTTCCTATACGCAGTATTTT. This gives the protein CASSLDSSYTQYF. This chain links TRBV7-8 with TRBJ2-3, with D unresolved. The V gene's germline CDR1 is SGHVS and CDR2 FQNEAQ. The CDR3 extends over 13 amino acids. V lost 1 base, J lost 7 bases, and 9 bases lay in between.

This clonotype occurred many times. This chain joins TRBV5-6 and TRBJ2-1; tentatively, D is TRBD2 (5 bases). V was shortened by 4 bases and J by 0 bases, with 11 bases between the two germline ends. CDR1 is SGHDT, CDR2 YYEEEE, per germline. The CDR3 extends over 15 amino acids. The CDR3: CASSLRRASYNEQFF. The CDR3, as DNA: TGTGCCAGCAGCCTAAGGCGGGCCTCCTACAATGAGCAGTTCTTC.

This clonotype was counted only a few times. The J gene is TRBJ2-3, the V gene TRBV7-2, with 10 bases aligning to TRBD2. The CDR3 consists of 16 residues. V gave up 3 bases and J gave up 6 bases; unmatched junction bases: 9. Germline V gene sequence: CDR1 SGHTA, CDR2 FQGNSA. Written as DNA, the CDR3 is TGTGCCAGCAGCTTGGGACTAGCGCCGCGTAGGGATACGCAGTATTTT. Translated, it gives CASSLGLAPRRDTQYF.

This clonotype was picked up a small number of times. The CDR3 loop is CASSYASLGTIQYF. The CDR3 DNA reads as TGTGCCAGCAGTTACGCTAGTTTAGGGACCATTCAGTACTTC. The chain couples TRBV6-5 to TRBJ2-4; either TRBD1 or TRBD2 may fit D (5 bases each). The V end was cut by 2 bases, the J end by 9 bases, with 14 bases between. Germline V gene sequence: CDR1 MNHEY, CDR2 SVGAGI. This CDR3 is built from 14 residues.

The table lists this clonotype with a count of one. The chain uses TRBV4-3 and TRBJ2-1, with 8 bases matching TRBD2. Trimming at V came to 0 bases and at J to 6 bases, leaving 7 bases not matched to a gene. Germline V gene data show CDR1 as LGHNA and CDR2 as YSLEER. The CDR3 covers 16 residues. Here the CDR3 DNA reads TGCGCCAGCAGCCAAGAAGCTAGCGGGTCGTTCAATGAGCAGTTCTTC. It codes for CASSQEASGSFNEQFF.

This clonotype has a handful of counts. The chain recombines TRBV20-1 with TRBJ1-6; perhaps TRBD1 as D (5 bases). The length of the CDR3 is 14 residues. V was pared by 2 bases and J by 5 bases, with 10 bases between. CDR1 is DFQATT, CDR2 SNEGSKA, per germline (reference sequence). The CDR3 DNA reads TGCAGTGCTAGAACCGGGGCCAATAATTCACCCCTCCACTTT. This gives the protein CSARTGANNSPLHF.

In this sample, this clonotype turned up a few times. This chain connects TRBV15 to TRBJ2-7; weak D call: TRBD1 (5 bases). CDR1 and CDR2 (germline): LNHNV, YYDKDF (reference sequence). V was cut by 5 bases and J by 6 bases, with 17 bases left in between. This CDR3 contains 14 residues. The CDR3 DNA reads TGTGCCACCAGCCCCCAGGGAAAGATGGTCGAGCAGTACTTC. Encoded protein: CATSPQGKMVEQYF.

In its sample, this clonotype was seen a few times. The chain is built from TRBV15 and TRBJ2-5, with 7 bases that match TRBD2. The CDR3 totals 13 residues. The germline V gene encodes CDR1 LNHNV and CDR2 YYDKDF (reference sequence). Trimming removed 4 bases from V and 7 bases from J; junction bases left unmatched: 6. CDR3 DNA: TGTGCCACCAGCAACGGACTAGAGGGGACCCAGTACTTC. Translation gives CATSNGLEGTQYF.

This sequence joins TRBV9 and TRBJ2-3; 12 positions agree with TRBD2. The CDR3 is made up of 16 amino acids. The V gene's germline CDR1 is SGDLS and CDR2 YYNGEE. J lost 4 bases, V lost 4 bases, and 7 bases had no gene match. DNA for the CDR3: TGTGCCAGCAGCTCCACTAGCGGGAGGAAGGCAGATACGCAGTATTTT. Translation: CASSSTSGRKADTQYF. Combining the CDR3 with reference TRBV9 and TRBJ2-3 gives the whole variable domain DSGVTQTPKHLITATGQRVTLRCSPRSGDLSVYWYQQSLDQGLQFLIQYYNGEERAKGNILERFSAQQFPDLHSELNLSSLELGDSALYFCASSSTSGRKADTQYFGPGTRLTVL.

V is TRBV28 and J is TRBJ1-4; no firm D call. CDR3 length: 14 amino acids. Trimming removed 3 bases at V and 8 bases at J, with 13 bases between. CDR1 is MDHEN and CDR2 is SYDVKM in the germline V gene. The CDR3 protein is CASSFSLSVEKLFF. The CDR3 nucleotides are TGTGCCAGCAGTTTTAGCCTAAGCGTGGAAAAACTGTTTTTT.

The V call is TRBV5-1, the J call TRBJ2-5, with D perhaps matching TRBD2 (6 bases). The V and J ends lost 5 bases and 2 bases respectively, with 10 bases between them. Germline CDR1 and CDR2: SGHRS and YFSETQ. CDR3 length: 13 residues. CDR3 bases: TGCGCCAGCAGTGACGGAGGGCAAGAGACCCAGTACTTC. Translation: CASSDGGQETQYF.

The chain recombines TRBV7-6 with TRBJ2-7, with 12 bases lining up with TRBD2. Germline V gene lookup returns CDR1 SGHVS and CDR2 FNYEAQ. There are 16 residues in the CDR3. The V segment lost 5 bases and the J segment 5 bases; nucleotides outside the gene matches: 10. The CDR3: CASSRLAGVKGNEQYF. CDR3 nucleotides: TGTGCCAGCAGCCGACTAGCGGGAGTTAAGGGCAACGAGCAGTACTTC. The variable domain in full, with the rest retrieved from reference TRBV7-6 and TRBJ2-7, is GAGVSQSPRYKVTKRGQDVALRCDPISGHVSLYWYRQALGQGPEFLTYFNYEAQQDKSGLPNDRFSAERPEGSISTLTIQRTEQRDSAMYRCASSRLAGVKGNEQYFGPGTRLTVT.

The rearrangement links TRBV7-2 to TRBJ2-5, with D unclear. Germline V CDR1 and CDR2: SGHTA, FQGNSA. The CDR3 sequence is 12 residues long. Trimming stripped 5 bases from V and 7 bases from J, with 11 bases between. The CDR3 sequence: CASSPSGGTQYF. In DNA form, the CDR3 reads TGTGCCAGCAGCCCCAGTGGTGGGACCCAGTACTTC.

This clonotype was detected a few times. The chain couples TRBV6-2 or TRBV6-3 to TRBJ2-1, with TRBD1 identical over 9 bases. This CDR3 comprises 13 residues. J lost 8 bases, V lost 5 bases, and 4 bases had no gene match. Germline V gives CDR1 MNHEY, CDR2 SVGEGT. CDR3 amino acids: CASSRTGEDEQFF. The CDR3 DNA sequence: TGTGCCAGCAGTCGGACAGGGGAGGATGAGCAGTTCTTC.

The genes are TRBV29-1 and TRBJ1-5; possibly TRBD1 for D (5 bases). The CDR3 is 13 residues long. Deletions cut 4 bases from V and 7 bases from J, with 14 bases between. The germline V gene has CDR1 SQVTM and CDR2 ANQGSEA. This chain's CDR3 is CSVVKGAKQPQHF. CDR3 in DNA: TGCAGCGTTGTAAAAGGGGCCAAGCAGCCCCAGCATTTT.

In its sample, this clonotype was seen a few times. V is TRBV7-2 and J is TRBJ2-4; 7 bases map to TRBD1. The CDR3 extends over 16 amino acids. Germline V lookup: CDR1 SGHTA, CDR2 FQGNSA. V trimming: 5 bases; J trimming: 3 bases; junction bases outside the gene matches: 10. CDR3 in amino acids: CASSPPNNRGKNIQYF. DNA for the CDR3: TGTGCCAGCAGCCCACCGAATAACAGGGGCAAAAACATTCAGTACTTC.

The chain links TRBV6-1 to TRBJ2-7, with no clear D. This CDR3 region has 15 residues. V was pared by 6 bases and J by 4 bases, with 19 bases between. Germline values: CDR1 MNHNS, CDR2 SASEGT. The CDR3 loop reads CASSPQPLVRYEQYF. CDR3 DNA: TGTGCCAGCAGCCCCCAGCCCCTAGTGAGGTACGAGCAGTACTTC.

This chain uses TRBV6-1 with TRBJ2-2; no clear D gene. V lost 8 bases and J 0 bases, leaving 7 bases between the germline ends. Germline loops: CDR1 MNHNS, CDR2 SASEGT. The CDR3 totals 13 residues. This chain's CDR3 is CASRVPNTGELFF. The CDR3, as DNA: TGTGCCAGCCGAGTCCCGAACACCGGGGAGCTGTTTTTT.